These 6 T cell receptor beta chains were all obtained from the same sample, sequenced in a study of blood T cells in healthy people across ages (dated by TCRdb to 2013 to 2016). Library method: 5' RACE. Sequenced using an Illumina HiSeq 2500. A second roughly 6 to 12 cycle PCR used a sample-barcoded 5' primer and a J-beta primer mix. TCRdb reworked the public reads: Q25 trimming with fastp, MiXCR clone assembly, productive beta chains retained. For every CDR3 protein sequence, its rows merge into one entry that carries the most common genes and DNA. The sample yields approximately 880,000 distinct CDR3 sequences; about 48% were counted once. 13% of the sample is taken by the ten largest. Material for sequencing was blood. The receptor set was obtained from a man younger than 40 in good health.

Only a few counts were recorded for this clonotype. CDR3 bases: TGTGCCAGCAGCTCCCGGGACAAGGACACTGAAGCTTTCTTT. The encoded protein is CASSSRDKDTEAFF. The V and J genes are TRBV3-1 and TRBJ1-1; possibly TRBD1 for D (6 bases). Germline V gives CDR1 LGHDT, CDR2 YNNKEL (reference sequence). CDR3 length equals 14 residues. The V and J ends lost 5 bases and 3 bases respectively, with 13 bases between them.

This chain uses TRBV28 with TRBJ1-2, with D possibly matching TRBD1 (5 bases). The V gene lost 4 bases and the J gene lost 7 bases, with 16 bases spanning the gap. Per the germline V gene, CDR1 is MDHEN and CDR2 is SYDVKM. This CDR3 is built from 14 residues. The CDR3 sequence is CASSSPGATTGYTF. CDR3 bases: TGTGCCAGCAGTTCCCCCGGGGCCACGACTGGCTACACCTTC.

This clonotype was counted between two and nine times. V usage is TRBV20-1 and J usage is TRBJ2-3; no clear D. Between the trimmed V and J ends, which lost 6 bases and 6 bases, there was a span of 13 bases. CDR1 is DFQATT and CDR2 is SNEGSKA in the germline V gene (reference sequence). This CDR3 has 12 amino acids. The CDR3 DNA follows: TGCAGTGCCCCCTCATCAGTGGATACGCAGTATTTT. Protein sequence: CSAPSSVDTQYF.

The chain has TRBV3-1 and TRBJ2-3; perhaps D is TRBD1 or TRBD2 (5 bases each). Germline V gene sequence: CDR1 LGHDT, CDR2 YNNKEL (reference sequence). Trimming took 3 bases from V and 2 from J, leaving 12 bases between them. The CDR3 contains 15 residues. This chain's CDR3 is CASSHSRGTTDTQYF. DNA of the CDR3: TGTGCCAGCAGCCACTCCCGTGGGACCACAGATACGCAGTATTTT.

Note on this clonotype: With a much larger clone just one base away, this may be a read error. The chain couples TRBV20-1 to TRBJ2-1, with D tentatively TRBD1 or TRBD2 (6 bases each). Germline V gene sequence: CDR1 DFQATT, CDR2 SNEGSKA (reference sequence). This CDR3 region has 14 residues. CDR3 sequence: CSARGTGTKYEQFF. DNA for the CDR3: TGCAGTGCGAGAGGGACTGGGACAAAGTACGAGCAGTTCTTC.

Points on this clonotype: Likely a read error: the CDR3 ends without its conserved phenylalanine or tryptophan. The gene calls are TRBV5-1 and TRBJ2-3; D perhaps matches TRBD1 (5 bases). Germline values: CDR1 SGHRS, CDR2 YFSETQ. Trimming removed 4 bases at V and 2 bases at J, with 20 bases between. This CDR3 is 17 amino acids long. The CDR3 region is CASSPERTRDITDTQYS. Here the CDR3 DNA reads TGCGCCAGCAGCCCAGAACGGACAAGGGATATCACAGATACGCAGTATTCT.